Reported below is one T cell receptor (beta chain). CDR3 length equals 14 residues. From germline, CDR1 is SGHRS and CDR2 YFSETQ. V dropped 0 bases and J dropped 4 bases, with 10 bases sitting between them. TCRdb reprocessed the 5' RACE reads with MiXCR, giving one entry per CDR3 protein. The sample consists of under 60,000 distinct CDR3 sequences, roughly 28% of them appearing once. This clonotype was sampled from a female donor with breast cancer. This chain links TRBV5-1 with TRBJ2-5; D gene ambiguous. What was sequenced was naive CD4+ T cells sorted from blood. Documented subset: naive CD4+ T cells, CD4+CD45RA+CD25-. CDR3 in amino acids: CASSLELSGETQYF. In DNA, the CDR3 is TGCGCCAGCAGCTTGGAGTTGAGTGGAGAGACCCAGTACTTC.